This T cell receptor beta chain stems from a study of cytomegalovirus exposure and HLA in healthy donors. Study-wide results and caveats: Later analysis identified around 15,000 TCR beta sequences associated with HLA alleles, using a false discovery rate threshold of 0.05.

The PCR contained 60 Vbeta and 13 Jbeta primers. This table comes from immunoSEQ multiplex PCR, and its TCRdb copy is limited to in-frame clones, with some not included. The sample has about 100,000 clones, 65% to 80% seen once. A note on this clone: Its specificity is unknown.

The length of the CDR3 is 14 residues. The J segment lost 5 bases and the V segment lost 2 bases, leaving 7 bases of the junction unmatched. Looked up from germline, CDR1 is SGHNT and CDR2 is YYREEE (reference sequence). This chain connects TRBV5-4 to TRBJ2-7, with 7 bases aligning to TRBD2. The source material was PBMCs. The TCR comes from a man aged 35 to 55 in good health and CMV-seropositive. The CDR3 here is CASSFRGGSNEQYF. CDR3 bases: TGTGCCAGCAGCTTTCGTGGCGGGAGTAACGAGCAGTACTTC.